The clone carrying this TCR beta chain was detected a few times. V lost 1 base, J lost 4 bases, and 14 bases lay in between. The CDR3 consists of 16 residues. Germline loops: CDR1 MNHEY, CDR2 SVGAGI. Authors' processing steps: Reference gene primer amplification gave nucleated cell count estimates. The method was immunoSEQ multiplex PCR; TCRdb's version includes in-frame clones alone and lacks a portion of them. That table is the source of V, J and clone size, and D and trimming were worked out from the DNA. The repertoire holds roughly 240,000 clones, with approximately 86% as singletons. These data are taken from a study of blood T cell repertoires in COVID-19. About the research overall: Acute-phase and convalescent COVID-19 samples originated in the United States, Italy and Spain.

Sequenced input: peripheral blood. This clonotype was obtained from a woman aged 55 to 70 who had recovered from COVID-19. The chain carries TRBV6-5 and TRBJ2-1; a possible D gene is TRBD2 (5 bases). In nucleotides, the CDR3 is TGTGCCAGCAGTTACTTGGGGAGAGGGCTTTACAATGAGCAGTTCTTC. This gives the protein CASSYLGRGLYNEQFF.